This record covers a single TCR beta chain. Its specificity is not known. V lost 0 bases and J lost 2; bases outside the gene matches: 1. The CDR3 extends over 14 amino acids. Per germline, CDR1 LGHNA and CDR2 YNFKEQ. The data were obtained in a study of cytomegalovirus exposure and HLA in healthy donors. The PCR had 60 Vbeta and 13 Jbeta primers. Profiled with immunoSEQ multiplex PCR; TCRdb holds only in-frame clones, not every one. The sample lists about 150,000 clones, roughly four fifths occurring once. Donors had nominal health at sampling but likely had unrecorded immune exposures. Study-wide results and caveats: When the data were analyzed later, several of the most significant clusters appeared to be linked to common viral pathogens.

The gene calls are TRBV4-2 and TRBJ2-7; 7 bases map to TRBD2. The receptor was isolated from a man in his thirties or forties in good health and CMV-seronegative. The sequenced sample consisted of PBMCs. This CDR3 reads CASSQDAGAYEQYF. DNA of the CDR3: TGTGCCAGCAGCCAAGATGCGGGAGCCTACGAGCAGTACTTC.